One and the same sample provided the 22 T cell receptor beta chains below, sequenced in a study of technical replicates of blood from a handful of donors. Clones were sequenced by immunoSEQ multiplex PCR, and TCRdb holds only the in-frame ones, with some missing. The sample carries around 50,000 clones, 95% to 97% recorded once. What was sequenced was T cells isolated from PBMCs. These receptor sequences come from a human donor in good health.

The chain joins TRBV11-3 to TRBJ2-2; TRBD1 is a possible D gene (7 bases). V gave up 2 bases and J gave up 5 bases, with 15 bases separating them. Germline V gives CDR1 SGHNT, CDR2 YENEEA. The CDR3 sequence is 16 residues long. In nucleotides, the CDR3 is TGTGCCAGCAGCTTATTTGGGCAGGGGGGAACCGGGGAGCTGTTTTTT. Its translation: CASSLFGQGGTGELFF.

This sequence joins TRBV6-1 and TRBJ1-5; D is possibly TRBD1 (6 bases). Trimming removed 3 bases from V and 1 base from J, with 7 bases in between. The CDR3 is made up of 14 amino acids. In germline, CDR1 is MNHNS, CDR2 SASEGT. The CDR3: CASSEQGSNQPQHF. CDR3 DNA sequence: TGTGCCAGCAGTGAGCAGGGGAGCAATCAGCCCCAGCATTTT.

This chain connects TRBV7-3 to TRBJ2-1; the match to TRBD2 covers 7 bases. Per germline, CDR1 SGHTA and CDR2 FQGTGA. V lost 3 bases, J lost 2 bases, and 4 bases stayed unmatched. The CDR3 has 15 residues. DNA of the CDR3: TGTGCCAGCAGCTTGGCCGGGACTACCTACAATGAGCAGTTCTTC. Amino acids: CASSLAGTTYNEQFF.

This clone was seen once. The chain carries TRBV5-4 and TRBJ2-5; 10 nucleotides align to TRBD2. V trimming: 2 bases; J trimming: 1 base; junction bases outside the gene matches: 2. There are 15 residues in the CDR3. Germline values: CDR1 SGHNT, CDR2 YYREEE (reference sequence). DNA of the CDR3: TGTGCCAGCAGCTTACTAGCGGGGACCCAAGAGACCCAGTACTTC. It yields the protein CASSLLAGTQETQYF.

The chain uses TRBV29-1 and TRBJ2-2, with 8 bases lining up with TRBD1. With V trimmed by 8 bases and J by 6 bases, 8 bases remained unmatched. CDR1 is SQVTM, CDR2 ANQGSEA, per germline. The CDR3 spans 13 residues. The CDR3 loop is CSTYRGVAGELFF. The CDR3 bases are TGCAGCACATACAGGGGGGTCGCCGGGGAGCTGTTTTTT.

This clone was detected once. This chain uses TRBV9 with TRBJ1-2, with D perhaps matching TRBD1 (5 bases). Between the trimmed V and J ends, which lost 4 bases and 4 bases, there was a span of 11 bases. Germline lookup yields CDR1 SGDLS and CDR2 YYNGEE. CDR3 size: 13 residues. The CDR3, as DNA: TGTGCCAGCAGCCGGGGGAATCTCTATGGCTACACCTTC. Translating gives CASSRGNLYGYTF.

The CDR3 protein is CASSYPQANEQFF. Written as DNA, the CDR3 is TGTGCCAGCAGTTACCCTCAGGCCAATGAGCAGTTCTTC. V gene TRBV6-5 combines with J gene TRBJ2-1; no clear D. There are 13 residues in the CDR3. The V gene's germline CDR1 is MNHEY and CDR2 SVGAGI. V was cut by 2 bases and J by 6 bases, with 8 bases left in between.

This chain connects TRBV10-3 to TRBJ2-7; 7 bases are shared with TRBD1. CDR3 size: 14 residues. CDR1 is ENHRY, CDR2 SYGVKD, per germline. V lost 2 bases, J lost 5 bases, and 6 bases stayed unmatched. The CDR3 sequence is CAISERQGVDEQYF. The CDR3 DNA reads TGTGCCATCAGTGAGCGTCAGGGGGTCGACGAGCAGTACTTC.

The chain has TRBV7-9 and TRBJ1-2; 7 nucleotides agree with TRBD1. Germline CDR1 is SEHNR and CDR2 is FQNEAQ (reference sequence). Germline trimming cut 8 bases from V and 3 bases from J; bases unmatched to any gene: 15. The CDR3 has 16 amino acids. CDR3 region: CASPFLGQPEDYGYTF. The CDR3 DNA is TGTGCCAGCCCCTTCCTGGGACAGCCTGAGGACTATGGCTACACCTTC.

V usage is TRBV4-1 and J usage is TRBJ2-7; 9 nucleotides match TRBD2. The CDR3 is made up of 15 amino acids. Losses at the gene ends were 2 bases for V and 3 bases for J; bases not matched to a gene: 5. From germline, CDR1 is MGHRA and CDR2 YSYEKL. The CDR3 DNA reads as TGCGCCAGCAGCCAACGACTAGCGGCATACTACGAGCAGTACTTC. Its protein product is CASSQRLAAYYEQYF.

The chain combines TRBV6-7 with TRBJ2-5, with 9 bases fitting TRBD2. TRBV6-7 is marked as an open reading frame, function uncertain. Trimming took 0 bases from V and 4 from J; bases not matched to a gene: 3. The CDR3 consists of 15 residues. Here the CDR3 DNA reads TGTGCCAGCAGTTACTCCGGGCGGGGGGGAGAGACCCAGTACTTC. It translates to CASSYSGRGGETQYF.

The rearrangement uses TRBV5-1 and TRBJ2-2; 11 positions match TRBD2. The CDR3 covers 16 residues. Per the germline V gene, CDR1 is SGHRS and CDR2 is YFSETQ. The trim removed 4 bases at V and 6 bases at J, leaving 8 bases unmatched. The CDR3 spells CASSENSGRASGELFF. The DNA for the CDR3 is TGCGCCAGCAGCGAGAATAGCGGGAGGGCCTCCGGGGAGCTGTTTTTT.

J is TRBJ1-5 and V is TRBV6-1; 8 bases map to TRBD1. V lost 6 bases, J lost 6 bases, and 7 bases stayed unmatched. Germline lookup yields CDR1 MNHNS and CDR2 SASEGT. This CDR3 contains 14 residues. CDR3 coding DNA: TGTGCCAGCAGCTCGGGACAGGCCTCTCAGCCCCAGCATTTT. The encoded protein is CASSSGQASQPQHF.

The V gene is TRBV7-3, the J gene TRBJ2-3; D unclear. The CDR3 spans 15 residues. CDR1 is SGHTA and CDR2 is FQGTGA in the germline V gene. Trimming shortened V by 2 bases and J by 3 bases, and 12 bases separated the two germline ends. The CDR3 sequence is CASSLVSGPTDTQYF. In nucleotides, the CDR3 is TGTGCCAGCAGCTTAGTCTCAGGCCCGACAGATACGCAGTATTTT.

This chain links TRBV5-1 with TRBJ1-1; no clear D gene. This CDR3 has 16 amino acids. V dropped 2 bases and J dropped 2 bases, with 16 bases sitting between them. Per the germline V gene, CDR1 is SGHRS and CDR2 is YFSETQ. CDR3 nucleotide sequence: TGCGCCAGCAGCTTAGGGCGGGAGCCGGTCAACACTGAAGCTTTCTTT. Translating it yields CASSLGREPVNTEAFF.

V gene TRBV11-2 combines with J gene TRBJ1-2, with D maybe TRBD1 (6 bases). Germline V gene data show CDR1 as SGHAT and CDR2 as FQNNGV. Trimming took off 4 bases at V and 7 bases at J, with 10 bases between the two ends. The CDR3 sequence is 12 residues long. This chain's CDR3 is CASSSSGAGYTF. CDR3 DNA: TGTGCCAGCAGCTCTTCAGGGGCTGGCTACACCTTC.

The rearrangement links TRBV28 to TRBJ2-7; 9 bases agree with TRBD1. There are 15 residues in the CDR3. Germline values: CDR1 MDHEN, CDR2 SYDVKM. V lost 3 bases and J lost 5; bases outside the gene matches: 8. CDR3 sequence: CASSFPGGQGHEQYF. The CDR3 DNA reads as TGTGCCAGCAGTTTCCCCGGGGGACAGGGCCACGAGCAGTACTTC.

This chain joins TRBV6-5 and TRBJ1-3; D is undetermined. The germline CDR1 and CDR2 sequences are MNHEY and SVGAGI. The CDR3 is 15 amino acids. Trimming left V 6 bases short and J 0 bases short, with 12 bases between. The CDR3: CASSLSPFSGNTIYF. The CDR3 DNA is TGTGCCAGCAGCCTTTCCCCCTTCTCTGGAAACACCATATATTTT.

The chain uses TRBV6-5 and TRBJ2-6; D is ambiguous. With 6 bases removed from V and 0 bases from J, the gap between germline ends came to 6 bases. Germline CDR1 is MNHEY and CDR2 is SVGAGI. The CDR3 length is 14 residues. CDR3 loop: CASSSGSGANVLTF. As DNA, the CDR3 is TGTGCCAGCAGCAGTGGCTCTGGGGCCAACGTCCTGACTTTC.

The chain combines TRBV7-9 with TRBJ2-5, with 9 bases identical to TRBD1. Looked up from germline, CDR1 is SEHNR and CDR2 is FQNEAQ (reference sequence). J gave up 4 bases and V 5 bases, and 8 bases lay outside the gene matches. This CDR3 spans 15 amino acids. Here the CDR3 reads CASSDRGIGVETQYF. In nucleotides, the CDR3 is TGTGCCAGCAGCGACAGGGGGATAGGGGTAGAGACCCAGTACTTC.

V and J are TRBV5-6 and TRBJ2-1; 7 bases fit TRBD2. CDR3 size: 14 residues. The V segment lost 0 bases and the J segment 8 bases; nucleotides outside the gene matches: 5. From germline, CDR1 is SGHDT and CDR2 YYEEEE. CDR3 residues: CASSLGLAVDEQFF. As DNA, the CDR3 is TGTGCCAGCAGCTTGGGACTAGCCGTTGATGAGCAGTTCTTC.

The chain couples TRBV6-4 to TRBJ2-3, with a possible D match to TRBD1 (6 bases). The CDR3 extends over 13 amino acids. Trimming took 5 bases from V and 2 from J, leaving 8 bases between them. Per the germline V gene, CDR1 is MRHNA and CDR2 is SNTAGT. CDR3 region: CASSNRVTDTQYF. The DNA for the CDR3 is TGTGCCAGCAGTAACAGGGTCACAGATACGCAGTATTTT.